This T cell receptor (beta chain) comes out of a study of shared clonotypes between healthy human individuals. This clone was seen just once. Its antigen is not identified. Study findings and constraints: Naive subsets typically showed greater estimated richness than memory subsets. Clonotype sharing among the donors was expected to vary with sequencing depth.

Germline CDR1 SGHTA, CDR2 FQGNSA. This CDR3 region has 11 residues. V lost 3 bases, J lost 4 bases, and 3 bases lay in between. Each subset's genomic DNA was shared equally among a number of immunoSEQ plates. Replicate sorted-subset PCRs were loaded with around 210 ng DNA, 31,000 or so T cell genomes. Sequencing used immunoSEQ multiplex PCR; TCRdb keeps in-frame clones, though not all of them. Of approximately 530,000 clones in the sample, approximately 95% were seen once. The sequenced material came from naive CD4+ T cells sorted from blood. The subset is: CD45RA+ positively selected. This receptor was identified in a woman between 25 and 40 years old in good health. The rearrangement joins TRBV7-2 to TRBJ2-5; D remains unclear. The DNA for the CDR3 is TGTGCCAGCAGCTTTGGAGAGACCCAGTACTTC. Protein: CASSFGETQYF.